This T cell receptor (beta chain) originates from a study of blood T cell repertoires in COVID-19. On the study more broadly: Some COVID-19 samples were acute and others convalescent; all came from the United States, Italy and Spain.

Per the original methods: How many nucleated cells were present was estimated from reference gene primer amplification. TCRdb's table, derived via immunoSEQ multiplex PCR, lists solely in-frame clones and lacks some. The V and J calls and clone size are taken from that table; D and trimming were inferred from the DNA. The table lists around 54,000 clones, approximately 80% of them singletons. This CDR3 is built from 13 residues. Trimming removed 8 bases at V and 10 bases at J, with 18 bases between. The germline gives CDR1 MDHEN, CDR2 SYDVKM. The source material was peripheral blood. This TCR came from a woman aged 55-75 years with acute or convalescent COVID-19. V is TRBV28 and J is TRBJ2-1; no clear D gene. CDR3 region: CASWAASTSEQFF. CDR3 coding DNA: TGTGCCAGCTGGGCAGCCTCTACAAGCGAGCAGTTCTTC.